The source of this T cell receptor (beta chain) is a study of T cell repertoires in cytomegalovirus infection. Findings of the study overall: HLA-C-restricted CMV-specific TCR beta clonotypes prevailed in the ex vivo response. Cumulative public TCR beta family frequency identified CMV carriers with the relevant HLA.

There are 20 residues in the CDR3. Germline trimming cut 1 base from V and 0 bases from J; bases unmatched to any gene: 14. From germline, CDR1 is SGHVS and CDR2 FNYEAQ. This clonotype showed up many times. Its matching antigen is unknown. TCRdb reprocessed the reads via MiXCR and lists one record per CDR3 protein. The sample includes 300,000 to 400,000 distinct CDR3 sequences, about 27% of them seen just once. The chain links TRBV7-6 to TRBJ1-5; TRBD1 agrees at 8 bases. Here the sequenced sample was cultured PBMCs, taken from culture after CMV antigen stimulation. This receptor was obtained from a human donor in good health (CMV status not recorded). Some clones in this sample may be carry-over from other donors' samples. CDR3 in amino acids: CASSLEALDRESSSNQPQHF. The CDR3 DNA follows: TGTGCCAGCAGCTTAGAAGCTTTGGACAGGGAATCTAGTAGCAATCAGCCCCAGCATTTT.